At least ten counts were recorded for the clone carrying this T cell receptor (beta chain). The antigen is undetermined. This sample is drawn from a study of human T cells and chemical hapten exposure. The CDR3 runs 13 residues. Trimming at V came to 10 bases and at J to 6 bases, leaving 11 bases not matched to a gene. TCRdb redid the calling of the RACE reads with MiXCR, one entry per CDR3 protein. Of fewer than 500,000 distinct CDR3 sequences listed, roughly 4.8% are singletons. This sample's time point: patch test 1, 2 weeks after DPC sensitization. Documented treatment: therapeutic diphenylcyclopropenone sensitization with weekly scalp DPC. Total RNA was extracted from unfractionated whole blood. The study's findings and limits: Among expanded TCRs, significantly more large CDR3 similarity clusters formed than among controls.

Sequencing was performed on whole blood, taken in connection with sensitization to the hapten diphenylcyclopropenone (DPC). The chain combines TRBV12-3 or TRBV12-4 with TRBJ2-7, with TRBD1 matching over 8 bases. This clonotype was sampled from a woman in her 50s with alopecia areata. Some clones in this sample may be carry-over from other donors' samples. The CDR3 here is CATRTGWSGEQYF. As DNA, the CDR3 is TGTGCCACCCGGACAGGGTGGTCAGGCGAGCAGTACTTC.